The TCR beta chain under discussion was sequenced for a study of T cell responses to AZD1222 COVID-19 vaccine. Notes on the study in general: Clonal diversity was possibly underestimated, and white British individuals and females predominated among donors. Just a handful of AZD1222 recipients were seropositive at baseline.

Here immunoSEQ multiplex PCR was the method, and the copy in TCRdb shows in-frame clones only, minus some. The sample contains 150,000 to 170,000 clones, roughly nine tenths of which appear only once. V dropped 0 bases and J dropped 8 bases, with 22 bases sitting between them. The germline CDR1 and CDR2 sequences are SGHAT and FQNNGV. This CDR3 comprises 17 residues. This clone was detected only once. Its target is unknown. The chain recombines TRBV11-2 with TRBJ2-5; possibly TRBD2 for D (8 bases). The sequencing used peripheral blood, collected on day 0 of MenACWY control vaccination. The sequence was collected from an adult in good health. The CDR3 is CASSLERGLAGGITQYF. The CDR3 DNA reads TGTGCCAGCAGCTTAGAGAGGGGGCTAGCGGGTGGGATAACCCAGTACTTC. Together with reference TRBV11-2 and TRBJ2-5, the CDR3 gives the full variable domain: EAGVAQSPRYKIIEKRQSVAFWCNPISGHATLYWYQQILGQGPKLLIQFQNNGVVDDSQLPKDRFSAERLKGVDSTLKIQPAKLEDSAVYLCASSLERGLAGGITQYFGPGTRLLVL.